This entry lists 7 T cell receptor beta chains sequenced from one sample in a study of glioma-infiltrating T cells after dendritic cell vaccination. The assay was immunoSEQ multiplex PCR, and TCRdb's table has in-frame clones only and misses some. The sample gives more than 85,000 clones, under 90% of which show up once; 2.5% to 3% is in the top ten. The sequenced sample was blood, obtained before dendritic cell vaccination. These receptors all stem from a human donor with glioblastoma.

The V gene is TRBV7-8, the J gene TRBJ1-5, with D maybe TRBD1 (6 bases). Per the germline V gene, CDR1 is SGHVS and CDR2 is FQNEAQ. The V end was cut by 2 bases, the J end by 1 base, with 12 bases between. This CDR3 region has 16 residues. The CDR3 protein is CASSLWAGESNQPQHF. In DNA, the CDR3 is TGTGCCAGCAGCTTATGGGCAGGGGAAAGCAATCAGCCCCAGCATTTT.

The CDR3 spells CASSEQGVGYGYTF. In DNA form, the CDR3 reads TGTGCCAGCAGTGAACAGGGGGTTGGCTATGGCTACACCTTC. This chain uses TRBV6-5 with TRBJ1-2; the match to TRBD1 covers 8 bases. The V gene end was trimmed by 5 bases and the J gene end by 4 bases; junction bases not matched to a gene: 6. Per the germline V gene, CDR1 is MNHEY and CDR2 is SVGAGI. The CDR3 has 14 residues.

The J gene is TRBJ2-3, the V gene TRBV2; 9 bases are shared with TRBD1. CDR1 and CDR2 from the germline V gene are SNHLY and FYNNEI. The trim removed 5 bases at V and 3 bases at J, leaving 3 bases unmatched. The CDR3 runs 14 residues. The CDR3 bases are TGTGCCAGCAGTTCCGGGACAGGGACAGATACGCAGTATTTT. Protein sequence: CASSSGTGTDTQYF.

The chain joins TRBV4-2 to TRBJ2-3; possible D gene TRBD2, 6 bases. Germline values: CDR1 LGHNA, CDR2 YNFKEQ. The CDR3 extends over 16 amino acids. The V gene lost 0 bases and the J gene lost 1 base, with 11 bases spanning the gap. CDR3 amino acids: CASSQDRGTGTDTQYF. In DNA, the CDR3 is TGTGCCAGCAGCCAAGATCGGGGGACGGGCACAGATACGCAGTATTTT.

The chain links TRBV15 to TRBJ2-4; TRBD2 matches 12 bases. With V trimmed by 5 bases and J by 4 bases, 3 bases remained unmatched. Germline values: CDR1 LNHNV, CDR2 YYDKDF (reference sequence). The CDR3 contains 15 residues. The CDR3 sequence is CATSGGLAGKNIQYF. The CDR3 nucleotides are TGTGCCACCAGCGGTGGACTAGCGGGGAAAAACATTCAGTACTTC.

This sequence joins TRBV5-4 and TRBJ2-1; D is perhaps TRBD2 (7 bases). Germline V gives CDR1 SGHNT, CDR2 YYREEE (reference sequence). This CDR3 is built from 13 residues. V dropped 4 bases and J dropped 8 bases, with 13 bases sitting between them. The CDR3 nucleotides read TGTGCCAGCAGCGGGGGGGGCCCGGATGAGCAGTTCTTC. Amino acids: CASSGGGPDEQFF.

The V gene is TRBV29-1, the J gene TRBJ1-1; perhaps TRBD1 as D (6 bases). V shed 3 bases and J shed 10 bases, with 12 bases lying between them. The CDR3 covers 11 residues. Germline V CDR1 and CDR2: SQVTM, ANQGSEA. CDR3 in amino acids: CSVEIQGGAFF. The DNA for the CDR3 is TGCAGCGTTGAGATACAGGGTGGAGCTTTCTTT.